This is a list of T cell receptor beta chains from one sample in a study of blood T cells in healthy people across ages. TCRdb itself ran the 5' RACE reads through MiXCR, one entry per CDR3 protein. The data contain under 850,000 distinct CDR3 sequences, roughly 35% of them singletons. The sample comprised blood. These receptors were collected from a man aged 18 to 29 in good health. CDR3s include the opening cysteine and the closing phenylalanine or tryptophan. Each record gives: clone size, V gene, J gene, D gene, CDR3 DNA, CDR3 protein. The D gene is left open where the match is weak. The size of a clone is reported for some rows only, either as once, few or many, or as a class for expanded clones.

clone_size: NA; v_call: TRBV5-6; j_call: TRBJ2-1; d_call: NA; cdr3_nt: TGTGTCAGCAGCTCGGACAGCCACAATGAGCAGTTCTTC; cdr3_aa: CVSSSDSHNEQFF
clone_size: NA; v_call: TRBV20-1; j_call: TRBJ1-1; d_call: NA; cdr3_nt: TGCAGTGCTAGAGTGGGGGTTGGGGCTTTCTTT; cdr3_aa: CSARVGVGAFF
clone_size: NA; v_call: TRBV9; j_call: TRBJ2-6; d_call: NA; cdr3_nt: TGTGCCAGCAGCGCCAGGACCGGCCTTATAGACTCTGGGGCCAACGTCCTGACTTTC; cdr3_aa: CASSARTGLIDSGANVLTF
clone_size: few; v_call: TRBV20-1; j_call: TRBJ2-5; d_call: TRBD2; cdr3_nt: TGCAGTGCTAGAGATGTGGGCGGGGGAGAGACCCAGTACTTC; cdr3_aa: CSARDVGGGETQYF
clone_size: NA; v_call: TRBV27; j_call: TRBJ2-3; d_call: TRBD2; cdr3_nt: TGTGCCAGCAGTTCGCGTCGACTAGCGGAGGCCGCTAGCACAGATACGCAGTATTTT; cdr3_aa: CASSSRRLAEAASTDTQYF
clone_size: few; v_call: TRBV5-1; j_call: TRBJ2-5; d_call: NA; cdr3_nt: TGCGCCAGCACCCTGACGTCCGGCGGGGAGACCCAGTACTTC; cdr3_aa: CASTLTSGGETQYF
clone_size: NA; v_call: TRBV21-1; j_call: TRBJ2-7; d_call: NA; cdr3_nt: TGTGCCAGCAGCAAAGGGGCAGCGGGAGCGCCCTCGAGCTCCTACGAGCAGTACTTC; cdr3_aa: CASSKGAAGAPSSSYEQYF
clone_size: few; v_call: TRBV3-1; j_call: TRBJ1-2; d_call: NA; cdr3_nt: TGTGCCAGCAGCCAGGGGAGGATCTCCTACACCTTC; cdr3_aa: CASSQGRISYTF
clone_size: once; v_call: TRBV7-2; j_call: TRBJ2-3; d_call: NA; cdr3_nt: TGTGCCAGCAGCTGGGGGACGCACACAGAGACGCAGTATTTT; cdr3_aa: CASSWGTHTETQYF
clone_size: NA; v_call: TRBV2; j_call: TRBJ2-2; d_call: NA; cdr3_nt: TGTGCCAGCAGTGAAAAAAGCCGCCACGGGGAGCTGTTTTTT; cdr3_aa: CASSEKSRHGELFF
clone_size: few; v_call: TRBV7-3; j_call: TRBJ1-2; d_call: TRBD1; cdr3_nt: TGTGCCAGCAGCTTAAAAGGGGGCCGGGGCTATGGCTACACCTTC; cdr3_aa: CASSLKGGRGYGYTF
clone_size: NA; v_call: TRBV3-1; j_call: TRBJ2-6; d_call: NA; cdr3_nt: TGTGCCAGCAGCCAAGCTCAGGGTCCTCCCTCTGGGGCCAACGTCCTGACTTTC; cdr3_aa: CASSQAQGPPSGANVLTF
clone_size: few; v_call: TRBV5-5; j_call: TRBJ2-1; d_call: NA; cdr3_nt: TGTGCCAGCAGCCCGGGACTCCAGGCCTACAATGAGCAGTTCTTC; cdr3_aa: CASSPGLQAYNEQFF
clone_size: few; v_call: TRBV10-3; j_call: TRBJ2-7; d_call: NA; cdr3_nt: TGTGCCATGGACGCCGGGCCTACCTACGAGCAGTACTTC; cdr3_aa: CAMDAGPTYEQYF
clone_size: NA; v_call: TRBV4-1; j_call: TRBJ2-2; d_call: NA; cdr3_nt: TGCGCCAGCAGCCAAGGGGAAGCGGGGAACACCGGGGAGCTGTTTTTT; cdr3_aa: CASSQGEAGNTGELFF
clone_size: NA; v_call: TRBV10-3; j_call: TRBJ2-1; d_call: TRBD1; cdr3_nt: TGTGCCGTACGAGACAGGGAACGGTACAATGAGCAGTTCTTC; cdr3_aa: CAVRDRERYNEQFF
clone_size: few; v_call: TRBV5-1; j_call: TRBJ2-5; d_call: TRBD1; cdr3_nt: TGCGCCAGCAGCATGGGGGACAGTCAAGAGACCCAGTACTTC; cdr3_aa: CASSMGDSQETQYF
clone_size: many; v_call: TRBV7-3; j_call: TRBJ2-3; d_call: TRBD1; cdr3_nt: TGTGCCAGCAGCTTAACGGGACAGGGGGAAAAAACAGATACGCAGTATTTT; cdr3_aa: CASSLTGQGEKTDTQYF
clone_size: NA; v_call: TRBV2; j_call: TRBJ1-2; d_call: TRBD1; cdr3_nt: TGTGCCAGTCGGACGGACAGGGAGGACTATGGCTACACCTTC; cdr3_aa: CASRTDREDYGYTF
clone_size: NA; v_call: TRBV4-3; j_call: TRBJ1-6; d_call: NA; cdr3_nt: TGCGCCAGCAGCCAAGATGAGAGAGGTGGGAATTCACCCCTCCACTTT; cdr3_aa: CASSQDERGGNSPLHF